A selection of T cell receptor beta chains follows, all from one sample in a study of beta chain features in type 1 diabetes. This table comes from immunoSEQ multiplex PCR, and its TCRdb copy is limited to in-frame clones, with some not included. Of over 200,000 clones in the sample, under 13% were seen once. The sample was naive CD4+ T cells from blood. Source of these receptors: a man aged 30 to 45 with type 1 diabetes. CDR3s include the opening cysteine and the closing phenylalanine or tryptophan. Fields, in order: CDR3 protein, V gene, J gene.

CDR3aa: CAWRSDWEGSEAFF; v_gene: TRBV30; j_gene: TRBJ1-1
CDR3aa: CASSTSKRAGGYNEQFF; v_gene: TRBV5-4; j_gene: TRBJ2-1
CDR3aa: CASTLGGVPDTQYF; v_gene: TRBV28; j_gene: TRBJ2-3
CDR3aa: CASSPDRGGTEAFF; v_gene: TRBV7-2; j_gene: TRBJ1-1
CDR3aa: CASSLVGGEGYTF; v_gene: TRBV5-4; j_gene: TRBJ1-2
CDR3aa: CASSFLRTSGAGELFF; v_gene: TRBV7-2; j_gene: TRBJ2-2
CDR3aa: CASSQGVLNYGYTF; v_gene: TRBV18; j_gene: TRBJ1-2
CDR3aa: CASSLSPGPQHF; v_gene: TRBV5-5; j_gene: TRBJ1-5
CDR3aa: CATSTRRVTGELFF; v_gene: TRBV15; j_gene: TRBJ2-2
CDR3aa: CASATLSGDYNEQFF; v_gene: TRBV11-2; j_gene: TRBJ2-1
CDR3aa: CASSQTGTEAFF; v_gene: TRBV6-5; j_gene: TRBJ1-1
CDR3aa: CASSSYRDPLYYGYTF; v_gene: TRBV7-6; j_gene: TRBJ1-2
CDR3aa: CASKTGGRYGYTF; v_gene: TRBV2; j_gene: TRBJ1-2
CDR3aa: CASSQETSQETQYF; v_gene: TRBV4-1; j_gene: TRBJ2-5
CDR3aa: CASSVGGNQPQHF; v_gene: TRBV2; j_gene: TRBJ1-5
CDR3aa: CASSLGPGAGDQPQHF; v_gene: TRBV28; j_gene: TRBJ1-5
CDR3aa: CASTRQGLGYTF; v_gene: TRBV7-2; j_gene: TRBJ1-2
CDR3aa: CASSVSGSYEQYF; v_gene: TRBV19; j_gene: TRBJ2-7
CDR3aa: CASSGRDSLSNQPQHF; v_gene: TRBV6-1; j_gene: TRBJ1-5
CDR3aa: CASSLGGAGDTEAFF; v_gene: TRBV28; j_gene: TRBJ1-1
CDR3aa: CASSLESGGARTEAFF; v_gene: TRBV5-1; j_gene: TRBJ1-1
CDR3aa: CASSQEYRASYEQYF; v_gene: TRBV14; j_gene: TRBJ2-7
CDR3aa: CASKLPGQRRDEQYF; v_gene: TRBV6-6; j_gene: TRBJ2-7
CDR3aa: CASSFLPGQGTGAQYF; v_gene: TRBV6-5; j_gene: TRBJ2-5
CDR3aa: CASSFNQGSYEQYF; v_gene: TRBV11-2; j_gene: TRBJ2-7
CDR3aa: CASSQSGQEGNTIYF; v_gene: TRBV4-1; j_gene: TRBJ1-3
CDR3aa: CASSRVLVGGAYEQYF; v_gene: TRBV7-2; j_gene: TRBJ2-7
CDR3aa: CASRQGEETQYF; v_gene: TRBV28; j_gene: TRBJ2-5
CDR3aa: CASSLGTGRDYEQYF; v_gene: TRBV9; j_gene: TRBJ2-7
CDR3aa: CASSPTAYGYTF; v_gene: TRBV28; j_gene: TRBJ1-2
CDR3aa: CASSGWGPAGTSSPLHF; v_gene: TRBV5-4; j_gene: TRBJ1-6
CDR3aa: CASSLPGSGNQPQHF; v_gene: TRBV4-2; j_gene: TRBJ1-5
CDR3aa: CASSPGLAGSQETQYF; v_gene: TRBV9; j_gene: TRBJ2-5
CDR3aa: CASSASRGSNEQFF; v_gene: TRBV18; j_gene: TRBJ2-1
CDR3aa: CASSAGVNTEAFF; v_gene: TRBV2; j_gene: TRBJ1-1
CDR3aa: CASSFGGASIGEQYF; v_gene: TRBV6-5; j_gene: TRBJ2-7
CDR3aa: CASSLGGTGNTDTQYF; v_gene: TRBV5-4; j_gene: TRBJ2-3
CDR3aa: CASSTTGANEQFF; v_gene: TRBV9; j_gene: TRBJ2-1
CDR3aa: CASSLGGGETQYF; v_gene: TRBV5-1; j_gene: TRBJ2-5
CDR3aa: CASRQGGVYEQYF; v_gene: TRBV10-2; j_gene: TRBJ2-7
CDR3aa: CARPDRDRGGYTF; v_gene: TRBV19; j_gene: TRBJ1-2
CDR3aa: CASSEARYQPQHF; v_gene: TRBV6-1; j_gene: TRBJ1-5
CDR3aa: CACLGVAKNIQYF; v_gene: TRBV30; j_gene: TRBJ2-4
CDR3aa: CASRTSREAFF; v_gene: TRBV28; j_gene: TRBJ1-1
CDR3aa: CASIRPNQPQHF; v_gene: TRBV21-1; j_gene: TRBJ1-5
CDR3aa: CASSEGGTGGLGSYNEQFF; v_gene: TRBV2; j_gene: TRBJ2-1
CDR3aa: CASSFGQNNSPLHF; v_gene: TRBV7-9; j_gene: TRBJ1-6
CDR3aa: CASVYRGEAFF; v_gene: TRBV2; j_gene: TRBJ1-1
CDR3aa: CASSLLGGKQFF; v_gene: TRBV7-2; j_gene: TRBJ2-1
CDR3aa: CASTREWSGNTEAFF; v_gene: TRBV6-5; j_gene: TRBJ1-1
CDR3aa: CASSVAGSSYNSPLHF; v_gene: TRBV9; j_gene: TRBJ1-6
CDR3aa: CASSPAGTASVGEQFF; v_gene: TRBV5-4; j_gene: TRBJ2-1
CDR3aa: CASSPAAGELFF; v_gene: TRBV18; j_gene: TRBJ2-2